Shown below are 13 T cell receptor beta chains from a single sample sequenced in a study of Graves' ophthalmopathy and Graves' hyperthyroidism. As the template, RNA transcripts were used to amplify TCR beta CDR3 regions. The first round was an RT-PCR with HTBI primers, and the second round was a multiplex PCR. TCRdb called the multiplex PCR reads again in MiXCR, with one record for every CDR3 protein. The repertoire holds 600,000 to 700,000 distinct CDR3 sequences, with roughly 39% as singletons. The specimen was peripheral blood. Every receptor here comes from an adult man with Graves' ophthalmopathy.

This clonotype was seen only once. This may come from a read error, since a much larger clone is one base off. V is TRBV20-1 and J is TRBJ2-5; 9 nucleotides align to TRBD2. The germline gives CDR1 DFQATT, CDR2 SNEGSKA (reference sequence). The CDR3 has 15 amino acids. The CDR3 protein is CSATPAGGSGKTQCF. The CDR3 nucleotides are TGCAGTGCAACCCCAGCGGGAGGATCTGGAAAGACCCAGTGCTTC.

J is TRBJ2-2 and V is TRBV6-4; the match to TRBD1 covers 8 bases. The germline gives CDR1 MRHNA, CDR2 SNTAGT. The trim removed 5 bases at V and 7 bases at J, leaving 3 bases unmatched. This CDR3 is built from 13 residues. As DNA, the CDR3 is TGTGCCAGCAGTCGGACAGGGAACGGGGAGCTGTTTTTT. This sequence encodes CASSRTGNGELFF.

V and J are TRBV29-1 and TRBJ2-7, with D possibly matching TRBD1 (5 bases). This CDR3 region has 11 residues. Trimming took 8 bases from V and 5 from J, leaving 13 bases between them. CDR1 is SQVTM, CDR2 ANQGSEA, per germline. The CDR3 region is CSSQLGHEQYF. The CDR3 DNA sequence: TGCAGCAGCCAACTGGGGCACGAGCAGTACTTC.

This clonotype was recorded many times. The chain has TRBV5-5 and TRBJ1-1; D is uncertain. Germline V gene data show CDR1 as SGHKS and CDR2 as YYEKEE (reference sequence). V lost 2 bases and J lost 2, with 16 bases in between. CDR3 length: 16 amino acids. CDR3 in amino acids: CASSLEQGYGNTEAFF. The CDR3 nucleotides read TGTGCCAGCAGCTTAGAACAAGGGTACGGAAACACTGAAGCTTTCTTT.

As DNA, the CDR3 is TGTGCCAGCAGTGCAGGGGGGCAGGGGGCCGAGACCCAGTACTTC. Translating it yields CASSAGGQGAETQYF. The rearrangement joins TRBV2 to TRBJ2-5; 8 bases fit TRBD1. The V gene's germline CDR1 is SNHLY and CDR2 FYNNEI. This CDR3 contains 15 residues. J gave up 5 bases and V 4 bases, and 9 bases lay outside the gene matches.

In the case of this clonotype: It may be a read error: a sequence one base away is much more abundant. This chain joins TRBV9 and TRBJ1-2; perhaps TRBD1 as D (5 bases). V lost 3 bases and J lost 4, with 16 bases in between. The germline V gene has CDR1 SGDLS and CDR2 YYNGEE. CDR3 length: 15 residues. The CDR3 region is CASSAPPGVIYGYTF. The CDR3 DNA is TGTGCCAGCAGCGCACCCCCGGGGGTTATCTATGGCTACACCTTC.

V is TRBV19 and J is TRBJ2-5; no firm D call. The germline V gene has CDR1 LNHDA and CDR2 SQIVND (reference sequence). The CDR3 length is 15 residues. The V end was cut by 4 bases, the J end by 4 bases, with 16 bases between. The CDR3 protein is CASSKDPARGETQYF. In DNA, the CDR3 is TGTGCCAGTAGTAAAGATCCCGCAAGAGGAGAGACCCAGTACTTC.

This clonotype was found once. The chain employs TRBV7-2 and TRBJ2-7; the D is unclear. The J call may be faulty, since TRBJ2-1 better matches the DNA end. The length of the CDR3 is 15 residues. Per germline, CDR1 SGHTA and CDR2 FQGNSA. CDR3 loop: CASSSGVGSYNEQFF. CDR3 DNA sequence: TGTGCCAGCAGCTCTGGAGTCGGCTCCTACAATGAGCAGTTCTTC.

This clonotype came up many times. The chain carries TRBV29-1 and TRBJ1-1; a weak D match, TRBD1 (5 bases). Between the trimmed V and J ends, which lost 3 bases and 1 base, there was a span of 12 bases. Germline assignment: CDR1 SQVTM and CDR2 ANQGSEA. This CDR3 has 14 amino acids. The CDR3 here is CSVDPRGENTEAFF. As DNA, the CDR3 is TGCAGCGTTGATCCCCGGGGGGAGAACACTGAAGCTTTCTTT.

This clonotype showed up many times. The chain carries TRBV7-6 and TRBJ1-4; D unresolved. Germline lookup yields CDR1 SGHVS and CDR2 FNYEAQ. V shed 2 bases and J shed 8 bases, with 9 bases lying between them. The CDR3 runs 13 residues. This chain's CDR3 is CASSLRTTEKLFF. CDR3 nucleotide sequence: TGTGCCAGCAGCTTACGGACGACGGAAAAACTGTTTTTT. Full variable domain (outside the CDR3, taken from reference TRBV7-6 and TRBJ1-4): GAGVSQSPRYKVTKRGQDVALRCDPISGHVSLYWYRQALGQGPEFLTYFNYEAQQDKSGLPNDRFSAERPEGSISTLTIQRTEQRDSAMYRCASSLRTTEKLFFGSGTQLSVL.

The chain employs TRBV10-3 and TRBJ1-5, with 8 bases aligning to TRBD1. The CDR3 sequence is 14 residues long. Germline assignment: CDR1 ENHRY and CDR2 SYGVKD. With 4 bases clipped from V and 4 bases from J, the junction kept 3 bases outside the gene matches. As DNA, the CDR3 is TGTGCCATCAGTGGGGACAGGAGTAATCAGCCCCAGCATTTT. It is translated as CAISGDRSNQPQHF.

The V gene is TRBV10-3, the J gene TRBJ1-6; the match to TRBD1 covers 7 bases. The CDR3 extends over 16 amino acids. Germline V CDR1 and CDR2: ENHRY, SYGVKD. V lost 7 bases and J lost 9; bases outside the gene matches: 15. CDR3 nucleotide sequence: TGTGCCATCAATGGCCAGACAGGGAGCCGGAGTTCACCCCTCCACTTT. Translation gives CAINGQTGSRSSPLHF.

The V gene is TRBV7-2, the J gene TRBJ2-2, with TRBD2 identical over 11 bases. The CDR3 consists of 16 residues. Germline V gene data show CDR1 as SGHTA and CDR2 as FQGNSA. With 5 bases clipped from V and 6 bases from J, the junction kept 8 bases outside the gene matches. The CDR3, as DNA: TGTGCCAGCAGCACCCGACTAGCGGGGACCGCCGGGGAGCTGTTTTTT. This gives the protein CASSTRLAGTAGELFF.